This entry lists 27 T cell receptor beta chains sequenced from one sample in a study of T cells in Graves' hyperthyroidism and ophthalmopathy. Using RNA transcripts as the source, TCR beta CDR3 regions were amplified. The primer set for the first-round RT-PCR of the TCR CDR3 was HTBI. TCRdb passed the multiplex PCR reads through MiXCR, listing each CDR3 protein once. The sample lists 370,000 or so distinct CDR3 sequences, roughly 25% occurring once. The source material was blood. Receptor source: a man aged 50 to 59 with Graves' hyperthyroidism.

The chain recombines TRBV27 with TRBJ2-7; TRBD2 aligns across 9 bases. Germline-derived CDR1 and CDR2 are MNHEY and SMNVEV (reference sequence). The CDR3 is 14 amino acids. The V and J ends lost 4 bases and 4 bases, in that order; junction bases with no gene match: 5. Written as DNA, the CDR3 is TGTGCCAGCAGTTGGGCTAGCGGGAAATACGAGCAGTACTTC. Its protein is CASSWASGKYEQYF.

This clonotype occurred a few times. The V call is TRBV30, the J call TRBJ2-3, with 9 bases matching TRBD2. There are 14 residues in the CDR3. Trimming took 3 bases from V and 8 from J; bases not matched to a gene: 9. The germline CDR1 and CDR2 sequences are GTSNPN and SVGIG (reference sequence). The CDR3 sequence is CAWRGAGGPRTQYF. The CDR3 DNA is TGTGCCTGGAGAGGGGCGGGAGGGCCCCGTACGCAGTATTTT.

The V gene is TRBV7-3, the J gene TRBJ2-7, with 7 bases lining up with TRBD2. Germline CDR1 is SGHTA and CDR2 is FQGTGA. This CDR3 is 15 amino acids long. V was pared by 4 bases and J by 5 bases, with 11 bases of the junction left unmatched. The CDR3 protein is CASSSLEAGANEQYF. The CDR3 DNA is TGTGCCAGCAGCTCCCTTGAGGCGGGAGCTAACGAGCAGTACTTC.

This clonotype was seen repeatedly, ten times or more. This chain joins TRBV5-6 and TRBJ2-1; 10 nucleotides agree with TRBD1. The length of the CDR3 is 19 residues. The V gene's germline CDR1 is SGHDT and CDR2 YYEEEE. The junction had 16 bases not matched to a gene; V was cut back by 2 bases and J by 5 bases. Here the CDR3 reads CASSFKTGGSGRWHNEQFF. CDR3 DNA sequence: TGTGCCAGCAGCTTTAAGACAGGGGGCAGTGGAAGGTGGCACAATGAGCAGTTCTTC.

The chain uses TRBV20-1 and TRBJ2-1, with 8 positions matching TRBD2. Germline V CDR1 and CDR2: DFQATT, SNEGSKA (reference sequence). Germline trimming cut 6 bases from V and 3 bases from J; bases unmatched to any gene: 4. The CDR3 loop spans 13 amino acids. CDR3 loop: CSANGRDYNEQFF. DNA for the CDR3: TGCAGTGCAAACGGGAGGGACTACAATGAGCAGTTCTTC.

The chain couples TRBV5-1 to TRBJ2-3; a weak D match, TRBD2 (5 bases). The CDR3 spans 13 residues. The V and J ends lost 4 bases and 4 bases respectively, with 10 bases between them. Germline-derived CDR1 and CDR2 are SGHRS and YFSETQ. The CDR3 protein is CASSPNSADTQYF. The DNA of the CDR3 is TGCGCCAGCAGCCCTAATAGCGCAGATACGCAGTATTTT.

The chain has TRBV6-2 or TRBV6-3 and TRBJ2-3; TRBD1 matches 11 bases. CDR1 MNHEY and CDR2 SVGEGT come from the germline V gene. With 5 bases clipped from V and 5 bases from J, the junction kept 6 bases outside the gene matches. The CDR3 has 15 amino acids. CDR3 bases: TGTGCCAGCAGTGCGTCCGGGACAGGGGGAGATACGCAGTATTTT. Translated: CASSASGTGGDTQYF.

The CDR3 DNA is TGTGCCACCAGTGACTATTCGAAAGACCCGACAGATACGCAGTATTTT. This gives the protein CATSDYSKDPTDTQYF. The chain links TRBV24-1 to TRBJ2-3, with D unresolved. Germline V gene lookup returns CDR1 KGHDR and CDR2 SFDVKD. This CDR3 is built from 16 residues. V lost 4 bases and J 3 bases, leaving 16 bases between the germline ends.

This clonotype was observed a single time. The chain joins TRBV5-1 to TRBJ2-7, with 12 bases lining up with TRBD2. The germline CDR1 and CDR2 sequences are SGHRS and YFSETQ. With V trimmed by 1 base and J by 0 bases, 2 bases remained unmatched. This CDR3 has 16 residues. CDR3 residues: CASSLLTSGSSYEQYF. CDR3 sequence (DNA): TGCGCCAGCAGCTTGTTGACTAGCGGGAGCTCCTACGAGCAGTACTTC.

CDR3 DNA: TGTGCCAGCAGCCAAGTGGGTGCCCACTATGGCTACACCTTC. It translates to CASSQVGAHYGYTF. The rearrangement joins TRBV14 to TRBJ1-2, with D unclear. Germline V gene sequence: CDR1 SGHDN, CDR2 FVKESK. V dropped 1 base and J dropped 3 bases, with 9 bases sitting between them. CDR3 size: 14 residues.

This clonotype appeared a few times. This chain connects TRBV9 to TRBJ2-3; D remains ambiguous. CDR1 is SGDLS, CDR2 YYNGEE, per germline. The CDR3 length is 16 residues. Between the trimmed V and J ends, which lost 2 bases and 4 bases, there was a span of 17 bases. The CDR3, as DNA: TGTGCCAGCAGCGTCGGTAGACACCCAGGACCAGATACGCAGTATTTT. Protein product: CASSVGRHPGPDTQYF. The variable domain in full, with the rest retrieved from reference TRBV9 and TRBJ2-3, is DSGVTQTPKHLITATGQRVTLRCSPRSGDLSVYWYQQSLDQGLQFLIQYYNGEERAKGNILERFSAQQFPDLHSELNLSSLELGDSALYFCASSVGRHPGPDTQYFGPGTRLTVL.

This clonotype came up a few times. This chain links TRBV10-3 with TRBJ2-3, with D uncertain. The V end lost 6 bases, the J end lost 2 bases, and 15 bases lay between the germline ends. Germline lookup yields CDR1 ENHRY and CDR2 SYGVKD. There are 15 residues in the CDR3. The CDR3 reads CAIRADNLHTDTQYF. DNA of the CDR3: TGTGCCATCAGGGCCGACAACCTACACACAGATACGCAGTATTTT.

This chain links TRBV12-3 or TRBV12-4 with TRBJ2-7; D may be TRBD1 or TRBD2 (6 bases each). This CDR3 comprises 13 residues. Trimming pared 2 bases from V and 7 bases from J, leaving 12 bases between. The CDR3 DNA reads as TGTGCCAGCAGTTTAACTAGGGGGGTGGAGCAGTACTTC. Translated, it gives CASSLTRGVEQYF.

This clonotype was counted a few times. The V call is TRBV20-1, the J call TRBJ2-5, with 9 bases lining up with TRBD2. Germline lookup yields CDR1 DFQATT and CDR2 SNEGSKA (reference sequence). The trim removed 4 bases at V and 5 bases at J, leaving 11 bases unmatched. There are 15 residues in the CDR3. Here the CDR3 reads CSANSVAGAPETQYF. CDR3 DNA sequence: TGCAGTGCTAACAGCGTAGCGGGAGCCCCGGAGACCCAGTACTTC.

The chain has TRBV29-1 and TRBJ2-3; TRBD2 matches 9 bases. This CDR3 contains 14 residues. J lost 4 bases, V lost 4 bases, and 6 bases had no gene match. Germline values: CDR1 SQVTM, CDR2 ANQGSEA. The CDR3 is CSVGISGSSDTQYF. The DNA for the CDR3 is TGCAGCGTTGGGATTAGCGGGAGCTCAGATACGCAGTATTTT.

This clonotype has just a few counts. The chain is built from TRBV30 and TRBJ1-5, with D possibly TRBD1 on 6 matching bases. Between the trimmed V and J ends, which lost 3 bases and 0 bases, there was a span of 15 bases. There are 16 residues in the CDR3. Germline V gives CDR1 GTSNPN, CDR2 SVGIG (reference sequence). The CDR3 DNA is TGTGCCTGGAGAAAACAGGGTCGGTATAGCAATCAGCCCCAGCATTTT. Protein sequence: CAWRKQGRYSNQPQHF. The variable domain in full, completed from reference TRBV30 and TRBJ1-5, reads SQTIHQWPATLVQPVGSPLSLECTVEGTSNPNLYWYRQAAGRGLQLLFYSVGIGQISSEVPQNLSASRPQDRQFILSSKKLLLSDSGFYLCAWRKQGRYSNQPQHFGDGTRLSIL.

A remark on this clonotype: Given a much more abundant clone one base away, this may be a read error. The J gene is TRBJ1-1, the V gene TRBV10-1; D uncertain. This CDR3 has 14 residues. CDR1 and CDR2 from the germline V gene are WNHNN and SYGVQD (reference sequence). The chain's CDR3 is CAGSEGGRNTEAFF. CDR3 nucleotide sequence: TGCGCCGGCAGTGAGGGCGGACGGAACACTGAAGCTTTCTTT.

The V call is TRBV12-3 or TRBV12-4, the J call TRBJ2-3; 13 positions match TRBD2. Trimming cost V 6 bases and J 6 bases; bases outside gene matches: 9. The length of the CDR3 is 16 residues. This chain's CDR3 is CASSLLAGGPGDTQYF. The CDR3 DNA reads as TGTGCCAGCAGCCTACTAGCGGGAGGGCCAGGGGATACGCAGTATTTT.

This rearrangement joins TRBV20-1 to TRBJ2-1; D unresolved. The CDR3 has 14 residues. Trimming cost V 6 bases and J 11 bases, with 23 bases left between them. Germline-derived CDR1 and CDR2 are DFQATT and SNEGSKA (reference sequence). CDR3 region: CSAPTRAANLKQFF. The DNA of the CDR3 is TGCAGTGCCCCGACCCGGGCTGCGAATCTAAAGCAGTTCTTC.

This clonotype was recorded a few times. The J gene is TRBJ1-4, the V gene TRBV20-1; 7 bases fit TRBD1. This CDR3 has 15 amino acids. The V gene end was trimmed by 3 bases and the J gene end by 4 bases; junction bases not matched to a gene: 8. Germline V lookup: CDR1 DFQATT, CDR2 SNEGSKA (reference sequence). The CDR3 loop is CSASEGGTDNEKLFF. The CDR3 DNA sequence: TGCAGTGCTAGTGAGGGGGGGACAGATAATGAAAAACTGTTTTTT.

This clonotype was seen a few times. The CDR3 is CASSWGDVNTEAFF. CDR3 DNA: TGCGCCAGCAGCTGGGGCGACGTAAACACTGAAGCTTTCTTT. The V and J genes are TRBV5-1 and TRBJ1-1; possibly TRBD1 for D (5 bases). The CDR3 sequence is 14 residues long. Germline CDR1 SGHRS, CDR2 YFSETQ. V was clipped by 3 bases and J by 2 bases, with 11 bases between them.

The gene calls are TRBV19 and TRBJ2-3; D uncertain. Germline V gives CDR1 LNHDA, CDR2 SQIVND (reference sequence). The CDR3 consists of 16 residues. Trimming stripped 3 bases from V and 0 bases from J, with 13 bases between. The CDR3, as DNA: TGTGCCAGTAGTATCGGAGAGAATTGGAGCACAGATACGCAGTATTTT. Encoded protein: CASSIGENWSTDTQYF.

This clonotype was counted only a few times. This chain uses TRBV11-2 with TRBJ2-7, with 8 bases lining up with TRBD2. Germline V gene lookup returns CDR1 SGHAT and CDR2 FQNNGV. Unmatched junction bases numbered 11, after V lost 1 base and J lost 6 bases. This CDR3 has 16 residues. The DNA of the CDR3 is TGTGCCAGCAGCTTAGCCGCCGGCGGCGGGAGGTCCGAGCAGTACTTC. It encodes CASSLAAGGGRSEQYF. Full variable domain (outside the CDR3, taken from reference TRBV11-2 and TRBJ2-7): EAGVAQSPRYKIIEKRQSVAFWCNPISGHATLYWYQQILGQGPKLLIQFQNNGVVDDSQLPKDRFSAERLKGVDSTLKIQPAKLEDSAVYLCASSLAAGGGRSEQYFGPGTRLTVT.

This chain connects TRBV20-1 to TRBJ2-7; D is perhaps TRBD2 (6 bases). The CDR3 has 15 residues. Germline V gives CDR1 DFQATT, CDR2 SNEGSKA (reference sequence). V was pared by 6 bases and J by 0 bases, with 18 bases between. The CDR3 sequence is CSAHNPGGTSYEQYF. The CDR3 region has the DNA TGCAGTGCCCACAACCCAGGCGGGACCTCCTACGAGCAGTACTTC.

This clonotype came up a few times. At one end, the junction sequence differs from germline, possibly due to a read error. V is TRBV28 and J is TRBJ2-3; a weak D match, TRBD2 (6 bases). Germline V gene sequence: CDR1 MDHEN, CDR2 SYDVKM. This CDR3 has 15 residues. CDR3 loop: CASSFGGIGADTQCF. CDR3 nucleotide sequence: TGTGCCAGCAGTTTTGGCGGGATAGGCGCAGATACGCAGTGTTTT. The full variable domain, with the rest looked up from reference TRBV28 and TRBJ2-3, is DVKVTQSSRYLVKRTGEKVFLECVQDMDHENMFWYRQDPGLGLRLIYFSYDVKMKEKGDIPEGYSVSREKKERFSLILESASTNQTSMYLCASSFGGIGADTQCFGPGTRLTVL.

This clonotype was seen at least ten times. In DNA form, the CDR3 reads TGTGCCAGCAGCTTAATAGGTAGCACAGATACGCAGTATTTT. Translating it yields CASSLIGSTDTQYF. This rearrangement joins TRBV11-3 to TRBJ2-3, with unresolved D. The CDR3 length is 14 residues. V dropped 2 bases and J dropped 0 bases, with 6 bases sitting between them. Germline CDR1 and CDR2: SGHNT and YENEEA.

The chain joins TRBV7-3 to TRBJ1-4; D possibly corresponds to TRBD1 (6 bases). Germline CDR1 and CDR2: SGHTA and FQGTGA. Trimming removed 6 bases from V and 0 bases from J, with 11 bases in between. This CDR3 has 15 residues. The CDR3: CASRFGGPTNEKLFF. The CDR3 DNA is TGTGCCAGCAGGTTTGGGGGCCCAACTAATGAAAAACTGTTTTTT.